Listed below are T cell receptor beta chains from one sample, sequenced in a study of liver allograft versus peripheral blood T cells. TCRdb re-called the reads with MiXCR, one entry per CDR3 protein. The data show 6,500 to 10,000 distinct CDR3 sequences, around 20% seen once. The receptors shown here come from a human patient who had a liver transplant. Some T cells may be graft donor cells. The CDR3 runs from the conserved cysteine through the conserved F or W. D genes are given only for firm matches. The listing skips clone size in some rows; elsewhere it reads once, few, many or a size class.

14 | . | TRBJ1-1 | few | TRBV5-1 | TGCGCCAGCAGCTTGACAGGGATGAACACTGAAGCTTTCTTT | CASSLTGMNTEAFF
14 | . | TRBJ2-2 | . | TRBV12-3/TRBV12-4 | TGTGCCAGCCTAGCCTGGATCAACACCGGGGAGCTGTTTTTT | CASLAWINTGELFF
13 | TRBD2 | TRBJ2-7 | medium-sized | TRBV29-1 | TGCAGCGTTGGTGGGCGGGGGGCGTACGAGCAGTACTTC | CSVGGRGAYEQYF
16 | TRBD2 | TRBJ2-2 | medium-sized | TRBV7-2 | TGTGCCAGCAGCATATGGACTAGCGGGGGCACCGGGGAGCTGTTTTTT | CASSIWTSGGTGELFF
14 | . | TRBJ1-2 | medium-sized | TRBV13 | TGTGCCAGCAGCTTAGGCCGATCTTTCTATGGCTACACCTTC | CASSLGRSFYGYTF
17 | . | TRBJ1-5 | many | TRBV19 | TGTGCCAGTAGTATAGATCGGGGAGGGACGTTCCGTCAGCCCCAGCATTTT | CASSIDRGGTFRQPQHF
16 | TRBD1 | TRBJ2-6 | medium-sized | TRBV29-1 | TGCAGCGTTCCCCAGGGGGCGAACCCTGGGGCCAACGTCCTGACTTTC | CSVPQGANPGANVLTF
11 | . | TRBJ1-2 | few | TRBV7-9 | TGTGCCAGCAGCACAGACTATGGCTACACCTTC | CASSTDYGYTF
15 | . | TRBJ2-5 | few | TRBV10-3 | TGTGCCATCAGTGAGTCGGGACAAGCCCAAGAGACCCAGTACTTC | CAISESGQAQETQYF
12 | TRBD1 | TRBJ1-1 | . | TRBV12-3/TRBV12-4 | TGTGCCAGCAGTTTCGGGACAGGTGAAGCTTTCTTT | CASSFGTGEAFF
15 | . | TRBJ1-5 | medium-sized | TRBV6-6 | TGTGCCAGCAGTTATGGCGGGCCCACCAATCAGCCCCAGCATTTT | CASSYGGPTNQPQHF
13 | . | TRBJ1-1 | . | TRBV2 | TGTGCCAGCCGCCCGGACCTGAACACTGAAGCTTTCTTT | CASRPDLNTEAFF
13 | . | TRBJ1-2 | . | TRBV12-3/TRBV12-4 | TGTGCCAGCAGTCCTGGGGGTTTAGGGGGCTACACCTTC | CASSPGGLGGYTF
14 | . | TRBJ1-2 | . | TRBV6-1 | TGTGCCAGCAGCCAACCCGGGACATCCTATGGCTACACCTTC | CASSQPGTSYGYTF
15 | . | TRBJ1-2 | few | TRBV27 | TGTGCCAGCAGGGCTGCATCTCGGTTGTACTATGGCTACACCTTC | CASRAASRLYYGYTF
14 | . | TRBJ1-1 | medium-sized | TRBV9 | TGTGCCAGCAGCACCCGACAGGAGAACACTGAAGCTTTCTTT | CASSTRQENTEAFF
13 | . | TRBJ1-1 | few | TRBV7-9 | TGTGCCAGCAGCCAGACGGACAACACTGAAGCTTTCTTT | CASSQTDNTEAFF
13 | . | TRBJ2-7 | . | TRBV19 | TGTGCCAGTAGTATGAAGACCTCCTACGAGCAGTACTTC | CASSMKTSYEQYF
15 | TRBD1 | TRBJ1-6 | few | TRBV5-1 | TGCGCCAGCGGAACGGGGACAGGGCTTAATTCACCCCTCCACTTT | CASGTGTGLNSPLHF
14 | . | TRBJ2-7 | . | TRBV6-1 | TGTGCCGGCTCACTCCGGGACACTCTCTACGAGCAGTACTTC | CAGSLRDTLYEQYF
17 | . | TRBJ1-1 | medium-sized | TRBV19 | TGTGCCAGTAGTTCGACAGTTTCCCTCGACATGAACACTGAAGCTTTCTTT | CASSSTVSLDMNTEAFF
23 | TRBD1 | TRBJ1-1 | many | TRBV7-2 | TGTGCCAGCAGCCGACATAATACCCTCTTAACCGGGACAGGGGGTCCCATGAACACTGAAGCTTTCTTT | CASSRHNTLLTGTGGPMNTEAFF
13 | . | TRBJ1-1 | . | TRBV9 | TGTGCCAGCAGCGTAGGCCCGACATCTGAAGCTTTCTTT | CASSVGPTSEAFF
14 | TRBD1 | TRBJ1-5 | . | TRBV27 | TGTGCCAGCAGTATCAGGGGGCTCGGGCAGCGCCAGCATTTT | CASSIRGLGQRQHF
14 | TRBD1 | TRBJ1-2 | few | TRBV5-5 | TGTGCCAGCAGCCCGGGACAGGGTGGCTATGGCTACACCTTC | CASSPGQGGYGYTF
14 | TRBD1 | TRBJ1-2 | medium-sized | TRBV20-1 | TGCAGTTGGGGTCAGGGGGGAACTGGCTATGGCTACACCTTC | CSWGQGGTGYGYTF
13 | . | TRBJ1-2 | . | TRBV19 | TGTGCCACCTGGGGGGATATGGACTATGGCTACACCTTC | CATWGDMDYGYTF
14 | . | TRBJ1-2 | medium-sized | TRBV29-1 | TGCAGCGTTGAAGAGGGGAAGGCTAACTATGGCTACACCTTC | CSVEEGKANYGYTF
14 | . | TRBJ1-6 | many | TRBV7-2 | TGTGCCAGCAGCTTAGTGGGACCCAATTCACCCCTCCACTTT | CASSLVGPNSPLHF
15 | . | TRBJ1-3 | many | TRBV12-3/TRBV12-4 | TGTGCCAGCAGTTTATCACGGACGGTCGCAAACACCATATATTTT | CASSLSRTVANTIYF
19 | . | TRBJ1-4 | medium-sized | TRBV19 | TGTGCCAGTAGTACCCTACAGGGAGATTTTGCAACTACTGGTGAAAAACTGTTTTTT | CASSTLQGDFATTGEKLFF
13 | . | TRBJ1-2 | few | TRBV9 | TGTGCCAGCAGCCCAGCGGGGAGCTATGGCTACACCTTC | CASSPAGSYGYTF
15 | TRBD1 | TRBJ1-2 | . | TRBV12-3/TRBV12-4 | TGTGCCAGCAGTTCCAGAGGGACAGGTCTAAGTGGCTACACCTTC | CASSSRGTGLSGYTF
13 | . | TRBJ1-6 | few | TRBV5-5 | TGTGCCAGCAGCTTGGGGGTTCGATCACCCCTCCACTTT | CASSLGVRSPLHF
17 | . | TRBJ1-2 | many | TRBV24-1 | TGTGCCACCAGTGACTCAAAAATCCAACAGTTCGCCTATGGCTACACCTTC | CATSDSKIQQFAYGYTF
16 | . | TRBJ1-2 | few | TRBV9 | TGTGCCAGCAGCTCCCCCCCCGGGGGCGTAGGCTATGGCTACACCTTC | CASSSPPGGVGYGYTF
18 | . | TRBJ2-7 | many | TRBV5-6 | TGTGCCAGCAGCTCGGTCCTTTCAGTGTGGGGGCAGTCCTACGAGCAGTACTTC | CASSSVLSVWGQSYEQYF